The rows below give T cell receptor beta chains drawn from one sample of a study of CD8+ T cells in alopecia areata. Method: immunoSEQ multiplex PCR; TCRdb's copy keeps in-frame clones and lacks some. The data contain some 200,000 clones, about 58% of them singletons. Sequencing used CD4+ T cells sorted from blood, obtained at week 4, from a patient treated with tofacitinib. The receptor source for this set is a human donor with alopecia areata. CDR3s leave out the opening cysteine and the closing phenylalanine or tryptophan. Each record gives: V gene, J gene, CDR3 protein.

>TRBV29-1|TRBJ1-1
SVASRLNTEAF
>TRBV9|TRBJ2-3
ASSATASITDTQY
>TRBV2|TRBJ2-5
ASSRGVTD
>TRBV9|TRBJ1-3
ASSVTQGSGNTIY
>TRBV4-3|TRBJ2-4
ASSQFVAAKNIQY
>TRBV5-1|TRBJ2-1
ASSLPMGYNEQF
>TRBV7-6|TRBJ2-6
ASSLGGAGANVLT
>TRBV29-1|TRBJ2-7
SVEDTLYEQY
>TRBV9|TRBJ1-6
ASSVRSLRGDSPLH
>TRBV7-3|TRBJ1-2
ASSKGSSLGADGYT
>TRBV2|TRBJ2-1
ASSNTGTSGGTRYNEQF
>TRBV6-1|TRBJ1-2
ASLIQGWYGYT
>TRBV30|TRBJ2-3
AWSSGGPGRSTDTQY
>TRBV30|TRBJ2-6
AWSGLAGLSGANVLT
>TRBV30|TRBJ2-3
AWSGTGRPY
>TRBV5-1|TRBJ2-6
ASSFGSGANVLT